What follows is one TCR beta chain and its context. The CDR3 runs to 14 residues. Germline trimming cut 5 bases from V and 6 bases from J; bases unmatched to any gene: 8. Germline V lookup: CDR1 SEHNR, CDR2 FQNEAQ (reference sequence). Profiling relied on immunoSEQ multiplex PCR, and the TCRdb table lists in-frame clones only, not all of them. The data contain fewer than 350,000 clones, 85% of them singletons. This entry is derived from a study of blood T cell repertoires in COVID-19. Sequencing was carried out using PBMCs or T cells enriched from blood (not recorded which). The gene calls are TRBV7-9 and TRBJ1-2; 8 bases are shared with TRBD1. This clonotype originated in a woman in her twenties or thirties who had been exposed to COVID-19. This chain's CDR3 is CASSRSQGAHGYTF. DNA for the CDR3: TGTGCCAGCAGCCGCAGTCAGGGGGCGCATGGCTACACCTTC.